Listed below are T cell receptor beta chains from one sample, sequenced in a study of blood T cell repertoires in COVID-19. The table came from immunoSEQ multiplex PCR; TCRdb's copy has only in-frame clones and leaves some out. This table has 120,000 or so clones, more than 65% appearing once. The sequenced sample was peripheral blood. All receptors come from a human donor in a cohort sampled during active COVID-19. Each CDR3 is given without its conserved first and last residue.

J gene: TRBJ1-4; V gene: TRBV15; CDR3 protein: ATSERTGNEKLF
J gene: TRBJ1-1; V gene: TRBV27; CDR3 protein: ASSRQGVGRYTEAF
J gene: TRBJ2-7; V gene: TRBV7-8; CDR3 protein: ASSSLGLLESAYEQY
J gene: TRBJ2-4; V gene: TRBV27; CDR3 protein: ASSLRGGWENIQY
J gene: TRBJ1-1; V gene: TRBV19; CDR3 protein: ASSILAGTEAF
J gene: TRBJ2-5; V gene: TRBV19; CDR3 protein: ASSPGGSGGTLETQY
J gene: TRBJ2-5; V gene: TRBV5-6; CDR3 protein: ASSFRGAAAPGETQY
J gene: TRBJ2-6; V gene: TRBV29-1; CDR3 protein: SVGMAGTIGANVLT
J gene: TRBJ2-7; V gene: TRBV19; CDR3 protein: ASSVTGEREQY
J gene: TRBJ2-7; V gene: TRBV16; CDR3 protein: ASSQSGVAGAGEQY
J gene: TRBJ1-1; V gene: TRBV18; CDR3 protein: ASSASAGAAEAF
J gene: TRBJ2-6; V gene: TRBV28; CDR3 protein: ASKKGGSGANVLT
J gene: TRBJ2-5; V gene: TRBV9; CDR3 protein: ASSVTAGETQY
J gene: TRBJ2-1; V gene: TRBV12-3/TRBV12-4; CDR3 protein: ASRPSAGEGQF
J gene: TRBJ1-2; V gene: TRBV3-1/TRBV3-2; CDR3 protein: ASSPVGEANYGYT
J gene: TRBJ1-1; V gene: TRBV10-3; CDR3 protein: AIRAGVVGTEAF
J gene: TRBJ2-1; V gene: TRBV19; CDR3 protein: ASSIRARGREQF
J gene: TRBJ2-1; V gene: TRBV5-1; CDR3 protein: ASSWGDRVSYNEQF
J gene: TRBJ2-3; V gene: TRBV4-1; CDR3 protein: ASSRTYTDTQY
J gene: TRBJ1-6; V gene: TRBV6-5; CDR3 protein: ASRGTGRYSPLH
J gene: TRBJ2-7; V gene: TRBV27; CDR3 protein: ASNPPGHTYEQY
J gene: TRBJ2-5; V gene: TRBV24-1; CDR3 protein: ATSWTGEETQY